This T cell receptor (beta chain) derives from a study of blood T cells in healthy people across ages. Germline CDR1 and CDR2: DFQATT and SNEGSKA (reference sequence). This CDR3 spans 12 amino acids. The authors ran a second PCR of about 7 to 11 cycles using a sample-barcoded 5' primer and a J-beta primer mix. From the 5' RACE reads, TCRdb called clonotypes with MiXCR, one entry per CDR3 protein. The sample has 500,000 to 600,000 distinct CDR3 sequences, about 26% seen once. Study-wide results and caveats: Naive T cell percentage by flow cytometry tracked strongly with beta diversity. It was not possible, with unsorted PBMCs, to conclusively compare naive and antigen-experienced cells.

In the case of this clonotype: What it binds is unknown.

Total RNA was isolated from each sample in quantities of at least 6 micrograms. V usage is TRBV20-1 and J usage is TRBJ2-7; D is unresolved. This clonotype was obtained from a woman in her seventies in good health. The sample consisted of blood. For the CDR3, the DNA is TGCGGTTTAGCTAACACGGCCTACGAGCAGTACTTC. Protein product: CGLANTAYEQYF.